The clone carrying this T cell receptor (beta chain) came up many times. Its specificity is not known. The sample belongs to a study of early T cells in non-severe SARS-CoV-2 infection. Study details: Sequencing targeted bulk RNA from unsorted whole blood, leaving chains unpaired.

The length of the CDR3 is 16 residues. V lost 4 bases and J lost 7, with 22 bases in between. Germline CDR1 MNHNY, CDR2 SVGAGI (reference sequence). Individual cDNA molecules carried attached unique molecular identifiers. In TCRdb, the 5' RACE reads were re-called with MiXCR into one record per CDR3 protein. The sample lists around 53,000 distinct CDR3 sequences, roughly 10% occurring once. Study results and caveats: Missing private and CD4 specificities, VDJdb matching favored anti-spike CD8 responses.

Material: whole blood. The chain uses TRBV6-6 and TRBJ2-5, with D possibly being TRBD2 (7 bases). The TCR comes from an adult who was a healthcare worker with PCR-confirmed SARS-CoV-2 infection or an uninfected control (not recorded which). This CDR3 reads CASSFPTGGSKGTQYF. The CDR3 DNA reads TGTGCCAGCAGTTTCCCGACGGGGGGCAGTAAAGGGACCCAGTACTTC.